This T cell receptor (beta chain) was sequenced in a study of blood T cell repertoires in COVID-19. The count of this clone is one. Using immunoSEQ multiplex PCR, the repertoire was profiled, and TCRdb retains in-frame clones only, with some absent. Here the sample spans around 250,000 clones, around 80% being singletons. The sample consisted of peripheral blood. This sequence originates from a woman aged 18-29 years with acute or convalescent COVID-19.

DNA of the CDR3: TGCGCCAGCAGCCAACGGGAATCCTACGAGCAGTACTTC. Translated, it gives CASSQRESYEQYF. V and J are TRBV4-1 and TRBJ2-7; possible D gene TRBD2, 5 bases. From germline, CDR1 is MGHRA and CDR2 YSYEKL. V gave up 2 bases and J gave up 1 base, with 6 bases separating them. The CDR3 has 13 residues.